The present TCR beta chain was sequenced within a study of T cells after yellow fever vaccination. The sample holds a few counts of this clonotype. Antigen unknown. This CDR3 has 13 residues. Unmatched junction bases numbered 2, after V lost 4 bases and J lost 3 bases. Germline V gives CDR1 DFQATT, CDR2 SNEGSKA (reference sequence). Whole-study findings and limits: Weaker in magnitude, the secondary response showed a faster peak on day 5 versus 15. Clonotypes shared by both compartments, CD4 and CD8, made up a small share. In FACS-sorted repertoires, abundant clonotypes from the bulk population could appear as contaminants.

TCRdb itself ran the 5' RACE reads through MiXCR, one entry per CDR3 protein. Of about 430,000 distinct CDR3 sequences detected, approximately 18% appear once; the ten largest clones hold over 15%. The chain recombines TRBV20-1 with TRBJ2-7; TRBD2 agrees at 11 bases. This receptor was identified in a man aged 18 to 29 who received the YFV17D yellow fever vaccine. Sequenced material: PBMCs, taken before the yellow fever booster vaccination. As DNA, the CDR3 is TGCAGTGCTACTAGCGGGGGGAACTACGAGCAGTACGTC. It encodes CSATSGGNYEQYV.